These T cell receptor beta chains were read from a single sample in a study of siplizumab effects on memory and regulatory T cells. Generated by immunoSEQ multiplex PCR, the TCRdb table keeps only in-frame clones and is missing some. The sample includes tens of thousands of clones, more than 80% seen only once; the top ten take approximately 29%. Sequenced: CD8+ T cells sorted from blood. Receptors originate from a human donor in good health. The CDR3 runs from the conserved cysteine through the conserved F or W.

j_call v_call cdr3_aa
TRBJ1-1 TRBV10-2 CASRETGQNTEAFF
TRBJ2-3 TRBV6-4 CASSPRLVPIGTDTQYF
TRBJ1-2 TRBV6-6 CASSYIQGAQGYTF
TRBJ2-1 TRBV4-2 CASSQGTSLAYNEQFF
TRBJ1-3 TRBV19 CASKNYGGSSLSGNTIYF
TRBJ2-7 TRBV27 CASRRTVSYEQYF
TRBJ1-4 TRBV19 CASSGWDRNHLGEKLFF
TRBJ2-5 TRBV9 CASSSGQTFQETQYF
TRBJ1-2 TRBV2 CASSLEGHYGYTF
TRBJ2-7 TRBV7-9 CASSSRTYLSYEQYF
TRBJ2-3 TRBV27 CASTSSGASHTQYF
TRBJ1-5 TRBV4-1 CASSQDLGNQPQHF
TRBJ1-5 TRBV27 CASSLPTPWGGAASNQPQHF
TRBJ1-3 TRBV27 CASSLQGADGNTIYF
TRBJ2-5 TRBV13 CASSLRAPHETQYF
TRBJ1-4 TRBV19 CASSIGDKLFF
TRBJ1-2 TRBV5-5 CASSWTAGMGKGYTF
TRBJ2-3 TRBV9 CASSTTPGDTQYF
TRBJ2-7 TRBV13 CASSSGDRAYEQYF
TRBJ2-7 TRBV19 CASSISERGVSEQYF
TRBJ1-4 TRBV19 CASSIFRGQGGEKLFF
TRBJ2-1 TRBV10-3 CAISGPTGAGDNEQFF
TRBJ2-3 TRBV7-9 CASSFTGGNTDTQYF
TRBJ2-7 TRBV7-2 CTSSYEQYF
TRBJ2-7 TRBV6-1 CASSPLEAREQYF
TRBJ2-7 TRBV29-1 CSVDGDRGSYEQYF
TRBJ2-7 TRBV7-2 CASSLAAGRTYEQYF
TRBJ1-1 TRBV19 CASSISVNTEAFF
TRBJ2-7 TRBV27 CASSSLAGTYYEQYF
TRBJ2-1 TRBV11-3 CASSSRAGGPGNEQFF
TRBJ2-3 TRBV28 CASSFVVGTDTQYF
TRBJ2-2 TRBV19 CASSIFAGGPGGELFF
TRBJ1-3 TRBV27 CASRINMGPGNTIYF
TRBJ1-2 TRBV20-1 CSAHIHDGYTF
TRBJ2-1 TRBV9 CASSGSGYEQFF
TRBJ1-1 TRBV9 CASSVGTGGVSDTEAFF